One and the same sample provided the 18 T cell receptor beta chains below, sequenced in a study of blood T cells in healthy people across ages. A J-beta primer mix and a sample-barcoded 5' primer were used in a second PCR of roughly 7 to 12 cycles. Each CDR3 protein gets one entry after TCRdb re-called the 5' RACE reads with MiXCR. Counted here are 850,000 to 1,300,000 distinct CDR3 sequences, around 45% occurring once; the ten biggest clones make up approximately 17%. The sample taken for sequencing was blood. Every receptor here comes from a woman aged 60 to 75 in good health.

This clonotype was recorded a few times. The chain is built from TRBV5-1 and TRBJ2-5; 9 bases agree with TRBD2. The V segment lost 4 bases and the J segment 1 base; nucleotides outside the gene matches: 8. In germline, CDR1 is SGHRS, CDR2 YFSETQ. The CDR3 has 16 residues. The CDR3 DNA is TGCGCCAGCAGCCCACCTAGCGGGGAAGCCCAAGAGACCCAGTACTTC. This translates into CASSPPSGEAQETQYF.

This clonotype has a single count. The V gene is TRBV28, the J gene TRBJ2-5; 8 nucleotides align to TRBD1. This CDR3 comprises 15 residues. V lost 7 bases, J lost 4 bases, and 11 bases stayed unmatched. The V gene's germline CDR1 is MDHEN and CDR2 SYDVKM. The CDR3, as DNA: TGTGCCAGCACAGAAATACAGGGGGAAATAGAGACCCAGTACTTC. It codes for CASTEIQGEIETQYF. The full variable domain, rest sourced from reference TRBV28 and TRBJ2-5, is DVKVTQSSRYLVKRTGEKVFLECVQDMDHENMFWYRQDPGLGLRLIYFSYDVKMKEKGDIPEGYSVSREKKERFSLILESASTNQTSMYLCASTEIQGEIETQYFGPGTRLLVL.

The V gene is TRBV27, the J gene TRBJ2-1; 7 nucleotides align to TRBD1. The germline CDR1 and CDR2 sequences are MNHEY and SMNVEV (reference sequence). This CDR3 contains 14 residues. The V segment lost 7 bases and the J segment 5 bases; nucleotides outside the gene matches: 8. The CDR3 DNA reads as TGTGCCAGCAATCTAGGGGGCCCAGACAATGAGCAGTTCTTC. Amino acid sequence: CASNLGGPDNEQFF.

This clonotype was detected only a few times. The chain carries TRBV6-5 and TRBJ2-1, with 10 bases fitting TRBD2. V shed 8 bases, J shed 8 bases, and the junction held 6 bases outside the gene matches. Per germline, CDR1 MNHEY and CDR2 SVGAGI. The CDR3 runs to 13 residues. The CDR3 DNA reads TGTGCCAGCCGTCCTAGCGGGAGTGATGAGCAGTTCTTC. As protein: CASRPSGSDEQFF.

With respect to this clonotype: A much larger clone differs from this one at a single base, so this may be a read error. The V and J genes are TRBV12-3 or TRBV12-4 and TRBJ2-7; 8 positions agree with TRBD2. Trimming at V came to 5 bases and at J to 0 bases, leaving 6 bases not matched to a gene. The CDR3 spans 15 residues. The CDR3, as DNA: TGTGCCAGCAGTATGAGCGGGAGTAGCTCCTACGAGCAGTACTTC. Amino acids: CASSMSGSSSYEQYF.

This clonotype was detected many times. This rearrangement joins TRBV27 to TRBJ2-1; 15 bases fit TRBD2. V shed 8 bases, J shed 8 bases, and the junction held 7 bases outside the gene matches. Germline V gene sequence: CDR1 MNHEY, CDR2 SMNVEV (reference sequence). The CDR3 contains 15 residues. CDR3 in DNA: TGTGCCAGCTGGGGACTAGCGGGAGGTTGGCATGAGCAGTTCTTC. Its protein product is CASWGLAGGWHEQFF.

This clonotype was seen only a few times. CDR3 protein: CASSSDRVTQYF. In DNA, the CDR3 is TGTGCCAGCAGCTCGGACAGAGTTACGCAGTATTTT. This chain connects TRBV11-2 to TRBJ2-3, with D maybe TRBD1 (6 bases). V lost 4 bases, J lost 8 bases, and 10 bases lay in between. CDR1 is SGHAT and CDR2 is FQNNGV in the germline V gene. This CDR3 is built from 12 residues.

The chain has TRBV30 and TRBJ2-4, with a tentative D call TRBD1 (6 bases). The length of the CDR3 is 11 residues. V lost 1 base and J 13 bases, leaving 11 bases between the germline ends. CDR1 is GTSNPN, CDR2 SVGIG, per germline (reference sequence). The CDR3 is CAWSEAGEQYF. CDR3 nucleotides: TGTGCCTGGAGTGAGGCAGGGGAGCAGTACTTC.

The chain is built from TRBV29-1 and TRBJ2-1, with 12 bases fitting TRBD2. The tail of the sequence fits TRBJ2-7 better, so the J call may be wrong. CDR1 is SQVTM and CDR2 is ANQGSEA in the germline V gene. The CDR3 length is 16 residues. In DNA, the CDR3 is TGCAGCGTTGAAGCCCAGCTAGCGGGAGGGCCCAATGAGCAGTACTTC. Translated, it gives CSVEAQLAGGPNEQYF.

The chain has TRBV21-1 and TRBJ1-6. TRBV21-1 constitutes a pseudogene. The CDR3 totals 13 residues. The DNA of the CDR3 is TGTGCCAGCAGCAACATCCCAAATTCACCCCTCCACTTT. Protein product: CASSNIPNSPLHF.

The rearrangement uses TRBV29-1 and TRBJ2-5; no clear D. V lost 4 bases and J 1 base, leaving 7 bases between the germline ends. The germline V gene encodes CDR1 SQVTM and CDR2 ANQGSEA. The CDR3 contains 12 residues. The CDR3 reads CSVGRSQETQYF. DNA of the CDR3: TGCAGCGTTGGAAGGAGCCAAGAGACCCAGTACTTC.

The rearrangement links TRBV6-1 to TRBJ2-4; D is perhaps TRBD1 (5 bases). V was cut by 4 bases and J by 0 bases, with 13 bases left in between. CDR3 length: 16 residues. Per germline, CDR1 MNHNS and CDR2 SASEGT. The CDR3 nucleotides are TGTGCCAGCAGTGCTATAGGGGAACCAGCCAAAAACATTCAGTACTTC. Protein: CASSAIGEPAKNIQYF.

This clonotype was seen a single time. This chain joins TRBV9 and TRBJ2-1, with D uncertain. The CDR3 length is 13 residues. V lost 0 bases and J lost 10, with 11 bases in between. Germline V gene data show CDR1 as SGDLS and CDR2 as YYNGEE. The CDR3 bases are TGTGCCAGCAGCGTAGTAATAGGCAACGAGCAGTTCTTC. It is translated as CASSVVIGNEQFF.

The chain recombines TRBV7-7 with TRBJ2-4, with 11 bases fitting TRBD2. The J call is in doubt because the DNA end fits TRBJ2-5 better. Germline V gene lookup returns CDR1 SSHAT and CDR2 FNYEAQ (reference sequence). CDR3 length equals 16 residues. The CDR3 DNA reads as TGTGCCAGCAGCTTATCTGGACTAGCGGGCAAAGAGACCCAGTACTTC. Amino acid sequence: CASSLSGLAGKETQYF.

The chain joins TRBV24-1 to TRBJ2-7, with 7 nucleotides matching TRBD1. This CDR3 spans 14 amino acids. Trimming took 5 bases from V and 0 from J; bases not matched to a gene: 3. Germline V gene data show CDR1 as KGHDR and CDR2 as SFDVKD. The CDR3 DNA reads TGTGCCACCAGTGCAGGGGGAATCTCCTACGAGCAGTACTTC. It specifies CATSAGGISYEQYF.

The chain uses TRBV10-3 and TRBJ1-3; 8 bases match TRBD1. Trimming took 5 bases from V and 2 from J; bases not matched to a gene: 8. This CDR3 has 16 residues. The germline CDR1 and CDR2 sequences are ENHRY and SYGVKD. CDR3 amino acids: CAISLGQGKAGNTIYF. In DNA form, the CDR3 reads TGTGCCATCAGTCTCGGACAGGGCAAGGCTGGAAACACCATATATTTT.

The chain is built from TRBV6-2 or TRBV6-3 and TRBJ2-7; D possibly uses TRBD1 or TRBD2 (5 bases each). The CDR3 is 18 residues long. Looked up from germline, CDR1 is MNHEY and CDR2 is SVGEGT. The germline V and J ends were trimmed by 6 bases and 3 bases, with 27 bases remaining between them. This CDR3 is CASSPGTTWTRRVYEQYF. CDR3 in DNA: TGTGCCAGCAGCCCCGGGACGACATGGACCCGTCGTGTCTACGAGCAGTACTTC.

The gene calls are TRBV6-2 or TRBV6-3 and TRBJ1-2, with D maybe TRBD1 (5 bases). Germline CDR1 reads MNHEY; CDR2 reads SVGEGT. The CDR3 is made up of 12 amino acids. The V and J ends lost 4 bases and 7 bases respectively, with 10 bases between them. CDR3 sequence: CASSWSGSGYTF. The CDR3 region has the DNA TGTGCCAGCAGTTGGTCAGGGAGTGGCTACACCTTC.